These 27 T cell receptor beta chains came from one sample sequenced in a study of blood T cell repertoires in COVID-19. Repertoires were generated with immunoSEQ multiplex PCR, while TCRdb's copy carries only in-frame clones and drops some. The repertoire holds 140,000 to 150,000 clones, with roughly 81% as singletons. What was sequenced was PBMCs or T cells enriched from blood (not recorded which). Receptor source: a woman aged 45-65 years with acute COVID-19.

In this sample, this clone turned up a few times. V is TRBV19 and J is TRBJ2-1; 7 bases match TRBD2. The junction had 7 bases not matched to a gene; V was cut back by 5 bases and J by 0 bases. The CDR3 consists of 16 residues. Germline V gene data show CDR1 as LNHDA and CDR2 as SQIVND (reference sequence). The CDR3 DNA is TGTGCCAGTAGTCTAACTAGCGCGACCTCCTACAATGAGCAGTTCTTC. Translated: CASSLTSATSYNEQFF.

This chain joins TRBV7-9 and TRBJ2-1, with a possible D match to TRBD2 (6 bases). The length of the CDR3 is 14 residues. Germline V gene lookup returns CDR1 SEHNR and CDR2 FQNEAQ (reference sequence). The V gene lost 5 bases and the J gene lost 4 bases, with 12 bases spanning the gap. The CDR3 DNA sequence: TGTGCCAGCAGCCTCGGCGCGGGATACAATGAGCAGTTCTTC. It is translated as CASSLGAGYNEQFF.

The chain has TRBV7-9 and TRBJ1-1, with D perhaps TRBD1 (6 bases). Trimming pared 1 base from V and 5 bases from J, leaving 14 bases between. This CDR3 has 15 amino acids. Germline V CDR1 and CDR2: SEHNR, FQNEAQ (reference sequence). The CDR3 sequence is CASSLVGGTPTEAFF. CDR3 in DNA: TGTGCCAGCAGCTTAGTAGGGGGAACCCCTACTGAAGCTTTCTTT.

The rearrangement uses TRBV6-5 and TRBJ1-2; D may be TRBD1 (5 bases). Germline CDR1 is MNHEY and CDR2 is SVGAGI. V was clipped by 8 bases and J by 7 bases, with 14 bases between them. The CDR3 runs 12 residues. CDR3 sequence: CASSWTTSGYTF. CDR3 nucleotide sequence: TGTGCCAGCTCGTGGACAACATCTGGCTACACCTTC.

CDR3 sequence: CASSSWGLPAGYTF. In DNA, the CDR3 is TGTGCCAGCAGTTCCTGGGGACTACCGGCTGGCTACACCTTC. This sequence joins TRBV27 and TRBJ1-2; TRBD1 is a possible D gene (5 bases). This CDR3 is built from 14 residues. Germline assignment: CDR1 MNHEY and CDR2 SMNVEV (reference sequence). V dropped 4 bases and J dropped 7 bases, with 16 bases sitting between them.

The rearrangement uses TRBV19 and TRBJ2-2; D perhaps matches TRBD2 (6 bases). CDR3 length: 15 amino acids. With 3 bases removed from V and 4 bases from J, the gap between germline ends came to 12 bases. Germline CDR1 reads LNHDA; CDR2 reads SQIVND (reference sequence). CDR3 protein: CASSMASVTTGELFF. CDR3 sequence (DNA): TGTGCCAGTAGTATGGCTAGCGTCACCACCGGGGAGCTGTTTTTT.

The chain couples TRBV5-1 to TRBJ2-5; possible D gene TRBD2, 7 bases. Germline V gene lookup returns CDR1 SGHRS and CDR2 YFSETQ. Between the trimmed V and J ends, which lost 4 bases and 5 bases, there was a span of 18 bases. The CDR3 is 15 amino acids. The CDR3 DNA follows: TGCGCCAGCAGCGCTGGGGGGGCAGGGGTTGAGACCCAGTACTTC. It translates to CASSAGGAGVETQYF. Looking up the rest from reference TRBV5-1 and TRBJ2-5 gives the full variable domain: KAGVTQTPRYLIKTRGQQVTLSCSPISGHRSVSWYQQTPGQGLQFLFEYFSETQRNKGNFPGRFSGRQFSNSRSEMNVSTLELGDSALYLCASSAGGAGVETQYFGPGTRLLVL.

This clone was detected once. J is TRBJ1-1 and V is TRBV9; 7 bases line up with TRBD1. V trimming: 2 bases; J trimming: 6 bases; junction bases outside the gene matches: 7. Per the germline V gene, CDR1 is SGDLS and CDR2 is YYNGEE. The CDR3 spans 14 residues. The CDR3 DNA is TGTGCCAGCAGCGTCGGAGGGACAGCAGCTGAAGCTTTCTTT. Translated, it gives CASSVGGTAAEAFF.

J is TRBJ2-7 and V is TRBV5-1; TRBD1 might be the D (6 bases). The V end lost 2 bases, the J end lost 0 bases, and 9 bases lay between the germline ends. CDR1 and CDR2 from the germline V gene are SGHRS and YFSETQ. This CDR3 is 14 amino acids long. CDR3 amino acids: CASSFGQSSYEQYF. For the CDR3, the DNA is TGCGCCAGCAGCTTCGGACAGAGCTCCTACGAGCAGTACTTC.

The CDR3 DNA reads as TGTGCCAGCAACGACGGACAGGGTGGCTATGGCTACACCTTC. Residues: CASNDGQGGYGYTF. V gene TRBV4-2 combines with J gene TRBJ1-2; the match to TRBD1 covers 8 bases. The V segment lost 7 bases and the J segment 4 bases; nucleotides outside the gene matches: 8. Germline loops: CDR1 LGHNA, CDR2 YNFKEQ. There are 14 residues in the CDR3.

This chain links TRBV27 with TRBJ2-5; D call uncertain. The CDR3 has 17 residues. Between the trimmed V and J ends, which lost 5 bases and 7 bases, there was a span of 26 bases. CDR1 is MNHEY, CDR2 SMNVEV, per germline (reference sequence). The chain's CDR3 is CASSRGTPGSPEGTQYF. For the CDR3, the DNA is TGTGCCAGCAGTCGTGGTACCCCCGGGTCACCCGAAGGGACCCAGTACTTC.

The chain links TRBV15 to TRBJ2-3, with 9 bases matching TRBD2. Germline values: CDR1 LNHNV, CDR2 YYDKDF (reference sequence). This CDR3 comprises 15 residues. V shed 8 bases, J shed 2 bases, and the junction held 8 bases outside the gene matches. CDR3 coding DNA: TGTGCCACCTCTTCTAGCGGGGCAACCACAGATACGCAGTATTTT. Translating gives CATSSSGATTDTQYF.

The chain combines TRBV11-2 with TRBJ2-7; weak D call: TRBD1 (6 bases). V dropped 4 bases and J dropped 0 bases, with 22 bases sitting between them. CDR3 length: 18 residues. Germline-derived CDR1 and CDR2 are SGHAT and FQNNGV. CDR3 bases: TGTGCCAGCAGCTCCGAGGGGGAAGTTGCCCTACCCTCCTACGAGCAGTACTTC. It is translated as CASSSEGEVALPSYEQYF. Full variable domain (rest looked up from reference TRBV11-2 and TRBJ2-7): EAGVAQSPRYKIIEKRQSVAFWCNPISGHATLYWYQQILGQGPKLLIQFQNNGVVDDSQLPKDRFSAERLKGVDSTLKIQPAKLEDSAVYLCASSSEGEVALPSYEQYFGPGTRLTVT.

The chain joins TRBV11-2 to TRBJ2-2; D is unresolved. Germline assignment: CDR1 SGHAT and CDR2 FQNNGV. V was pared by 3 bases and J by 7 bases, with 3 bases between. The CDR3 runs to 11 residues. The CDR3 DNA is TGTGCCAGCAGCTTCGTCGGGGAGCTGTTTTTT. Translated, it gives CASSFVGELFF.

The chain links TRBV6-2 or TRBV6-3 to TRBJ1-2, with unresolved D. Germline V gene lookup returns CDR1 MNHEY and CDR2 SVGEGT. Deletions cut 2 bases from V and 0 bases from J, with 7 bases between. The CDR3 sequence is 14 residues long. CDR3 nucleotides: TGTGCCAGCAGTTACACCCAGGCTAACTATGGCTACACCTTC. It encodes CASSYTQANYGYTF.

The chain is built from TRBV2 and TRBJ1-5; D is ambiguous. V gave up 2 bases and J gave up 0 bases, with 8 bases separating them. Germline V gene data show CDR1 as SNHLY and CDR2 as FYNNEI. The CDR3 runs to 15 residues. Here the CDR3 reads CASSERGYSNQPQHF. The CDR3 nucleotides are TGTGCCAGCAGTGAAAGAGGGTATAGCAATCAGCCCCAGCATTTT. The entire variable domain, with the rest obtained from reference TRBV2 and TRBJ1-5, is as follows: EPEVTQTPSHQVTQMGQEVILRCVPISNHLYFYWYRQILGQKVEFLVSFYNNEISEKSEIFDDQFSVERPDGSNFTLKIRSTKLEDSAMYFCASSERGYSNQPQHFGDGTRLSIL.

The V and J genes are TRBV6-5 and TRBJ2-1, with D tentatively TRBD2 (5 bases). The CDR3 is 14 residues long. The ends were cut back, 6 bases at V and 0 bases at J, with 9 bases in the middle. Germline assignment: CDR1 MNHEY and CDR2 SVGAGI. In nucleotides, the CDR3 is TGTGCCAGCAGACACAGCGGCTCCTACAATGAGCAGTTCTTC. Translation gives CASRHSGSYNEQFF.

The J gene is TRBJ2-1, the V gene TRBV7-8; TRBD2 matches 9 bases. Germline assignment: CDR1 SGHVS and CDR2 FQNEAQ. The CDR3 has 21 amino acids. The V and J ends lost 1 base and 1 base, in that order; junction bases with no gene match: 17. In DNA, the CDR3 is TGTGCCAGCAGCTTAGTACTACGGACTAGCGCGTCCGCAGGGTCCTACAATGAGCAGTTCTTC. As protein: CASSLVLRTSASAGSYNEQFF.

There are a few counts of this clone. The J gene is TRBJ2-1, the V gene TRBV5-6; D gene ambiguous. CDR3 size: 14 residues. Germline CDR1 reads SGHDT; CDR2 reads YYEEEE. V was pared by 3 bases and J by 3 bases, with 10 bases between. The CDR3 protein is CASSSTKYYNEQFF. For the CDR3, the DNA is TGTGCCAGCAGCTCGACAAAATACTACAATGAGCAGTTCTTC.

There are a few counts of this clone. The chain links TRBV4-1 to TRBJ2-1; D ambiguous. The CDR3 runs to 13 residues. In germline, CDR1 is MGHRA, CDR2 YSYEKL. The V end lost 0 bases, the J end lost 7 bases, and 7 bases lay between the germline ends. The CDR3 DNA sequence: TGCGCCAGCAGCCAAGACTATTTGAATGAGCAGTTCTTC. It encodes CASSQDYLNEQFF.

This clone appeared once. This sequence joins TRBV7-2 and TRBJ2-3; tentative D call: TRBD2 (6 bases). The length of the CDR3 is 16 residues. The germline V gene encodes CDR1 SGHTA and CDR2 FQGNSA. V lost 2 bases and J 3 bases, leaving 15 bases between the germline ends. This chain's CDR3 is CASSLYGGTLTDTQYF. CDR3 coding DNA: TGTGCCAGCAGCTTATATGGGGGGACTCTGACAGATACGCAGTATTTT.

This clone was seen only once. The chain recombines TRBV19 with TRBJ2-7; 10 nucleotides match TRBD1. Germline V gives CDR1 LNHDA, CDR2 SQIVND (reference sequence). This CDR3 has 14 amino acids. J was trimmed by 4 bases and V by 4 bases; bases with no gene match: 4. CDR3 protein: CASSTGQGKYEQYF. The DNA of the CDR3 is TGTGCCAGTAGTACGGGACAGGGGAAATACGAGCAGTACTTC.

This rearrangement joins TRBV6-5 to TRBJ2-5, with 8 bases fitting TRBD2. Germline-derived CDR1 and CDR2 are MNHEY and SVGAGI. CDR3 size: 14 residues. V gave up 8 bases and J gave up 5 bases; unmatched junction bases: 10. CDR3 DNA sequence: TGTGCCAGCGGGCGGGAGCGGGAGCCGGAGACCCAGTACTTC. It is translated as CASGREREPETQYF.

The V call is TRBV9, the J call TRBJ1-1, with 8 bases that match TRBD1. In germline, CDR1 is SGDLS, CDR2 YYNGEE. This CDR3 has 17 amino acids. V lost 4 bases to trimming and J lost 7 bases; unmatched junction nucleotides: 18. CDR3 residues: CASSSFQGGNRGIEAFF. The CDR3 DNA is TGTGCCAGCAGCTCATTTCAAGGTGGAAACAGGGGGATTGAAGCTTTCTTT. Full variable domain (missing parts from reference TRBV9 and TRBJ1-1): DSGVTQTPKHLITATGQRVTLRCSPRSGDLSVYWYQQSLDQGLQFLIQYYNGEERAKGNILERFSAQQFPDLHSELNLSSLELGDSALYFCASSSFQGGNRGIEAFFGQGTRLTVV.

This chain links TRBV25-1 with TRBJ1-6, with TRBD1 as a possible D gene (5 bases). Trimming removed 2 bases at V and 5 bases at J, with 16 bases between. Germline V gene lookup returns CDR1 MGHDK and CDR2 SYGVNS. This CDR3 contains 17 residues. The DNA for the CDR3 is TGTGCCAGCAGTGAAGTGGGCGGACAATTGAATAATTCACCCCTCCACTTT. It specifies CASSEVGGQLNNSPLHF.

The count of this clone is one. This sequence joins TRBV19 and TRBJ2-7, with 7 positions matching TRBD2. Germline CDR1 and CDR2: LNHDA and SQIVND (reference sequence). The ends lost 6 bases at V and 4 bases at J; junction bases unmatched: 12. This CDR3 has 15 amino acids. CDR3 nucleotide sequence: TGTGCCAGTAGCCTGCAGGGAGGCGGGAGATACGAGCAGTACTTC. Its protein product is CASSLQGGGRYEQYF. Full variable domain (missing parts from reference TRBV19 and TRBJ2-7): DGGITQSPKYLFRKEGQNVTLSCEQNLNHDAMYWYRQDPGQGLRLIYYSQIVNDFQKGDIAEGYSVSREKKESFPLTVTSAQKNPTAFYLCASSLQGGGRYEQYFGPGTRLTVT.

This chain connects TRBV7-8 to TRBJ2-5; tentative D call: TRBD2 (6 bases). The CDR3 totals 16 residues. The V end lost 4 bases, the J end lost 9 bases, and 24 bases lay between the germline ends. Germline CDR1 and CDR2: SGHVS and FQNEAQ. CDR3 coding DNA: TGTGCCAGCAGCTCACTCCGGGACTCACTTTGGAGCTCCCAGTACTTC. Residues: CASSSLRDSLWSSQYF.